Below, 16 T cell receptor beta chains from the same sample are listed, as sequenced in a study of blood T cell repertoires in COVID-19. Sequencing was performed with immunoSEQ multiplex PCR; in TCRdb, only in-frame clones are kept and a portion is missing. The table lists about 180,000 clones, around four fifths of them singletons. The sample comprised peripheral blood. The receptors come from a woman in her 70s with COVID-19, enrolled during active disease.

The rearrangement links TRBV18 to TRBJ1-1; no clear D. The germline gives CDR1 KGHSH, CDR2 LQKENI. V lost 3 bases and J 1 base, leaving 9 bases between the germline ends. The CDR3 runs 14 residues. The CDR3 DNA is TGTGCCAGCTCACCGGCCTCAGGGAACACTGAAGCTTTCTTT. Its protein is CASSPASGNTEAFF.

Notes on this clone: The junction does not match germline at one end; this may be a read error. V gene TRBV3-1 (or the pseudogene TRBV3-2) combines with J gene TRBJ2-7; 15 bases align to TRBD2. This CDR3 region has 15 residues. Germline V gene lookup returns CDR1 LGHDT and CDR2 YNNKEL (reference sequence). The DNA of the CDR3 is TGTGCCAGCAGCCAAGGGACTAGCGGGAGGGGCTCGTTCTTCTTC. It translates to CASSQGTSGRGSFFF.

The rearrangement links TRBV9 to TRBJ2-2; 9 bases agree with TRBD2. The trim removed 4 bases at V and 4 bases at J, leaving 11 bases unmatched. This CDR3 has 17 residues. Germline values: CDR1 SGDLS, CDR2 YYNGEE. CDR3 sequence (DNA): TGTGCCAGCAGCCGAGAAGGTGGCGGGAGGGTCACCGGGGAGCTGTTTTTT. Translation gives CASSREGGGRVTGELFF.

This rearrangement joins TRBV27 to TRBJ2-1; TRBD1 might be the D (5 bases). This CDR3 is 11 amino acids long. Germline CDR1 and CDR2: MNHEY and SMNVEV (reference sequence). The V and J ends lost 8 bases and 12 bases respectively, with 14 bases between them. CDR3 sequence (DNA): TGTGCCAGCCTTCAGGGAACCTTGCAGTTCTTC. This translates into CASLQGTLQFF.

This chain uses TRBV6-6 with TRBJ1-5, with 10 bases aligning to TRBD1. Looked up from germline, CDR1 is MNHNY and CDR2 is SVGAGI (reference sequence). Trimming took 3 bases from V and 5 from J; bases not matched to a gene: 7. CDR3 length: 16 amino acids. DNA for the CDR3: TGTGCCAGCAGTTATCCCCCAGACAGGGGGCATCAGCCCCAGCATTTT. Translation gives CASSYPPDRGHQPQHF.

The sample holds one count of this clone. The gene calls are TRBV28 and TRBJ2-1, with 9 bases identical to TRBD2. CDR1 MDHEN and CDR2 SYDVKM come from the germline V gene. V lost 3 bases and J lost 8; bases outside the gene matches: 20. The CDR3 runs to 19 residues. Written as DNA, the CDR3 is TGTGCCAGCAGTTTGGGCCTGGGGCGCGGCGGGAGGGCCTTGGATGAGCAGTTCTTC. Its translation is CASSLGLGRGGRALDEQFF.

The rearrangement uses TRBV11-2 and TRBJ2-7; D unclear. Trimming took off 6 bases at V and 4 bases at J, with 7 bases between the two ends. Per the germline V gene, CDR1 is SGHAT and CDR2 is FQNNGV. The CDR3 length is 11 residues. The CDR3 sequence: CASRIGYEQYF. The CDR3 nucleotides read TGTGCCAGCAGAATCGGGTACGAGCAGTACTTC. Combining the CDR3 with reference TRBV11-2 and TRBJ2-7 gives the whole variable domain EAGVAQSPRYKIIEKRQSVAFWCNPISGHATLYWYQQILGQGPKLLIQFQNNGVVDDSQLPKDRFSAERLKGVDSTLKIQPAKLEDSAVYLCASRIGYEQYFGPGTRLTVT.

The chain joins TRBV6-2 or TRBV6-3 to TRBJ1-1; D might be TRBD1 (5 bases). The CDR3 consists of 14 residues. Germline V gene sequence: CDR1 MNHEY, CDR2 SVGEGT. The V end lost 2 bases, the J end lost 4 bases, and 11 bases lay between the germline ends. CDR3 region: CASSYQGRVTEAFF. The CDR3 DNA reads TGTGCCAGCAGTTACCAGGGTCGGGTCACTGAAGCTTTCTTT.

V and J are TRBV28 and TRBJ1-5, with D possibly TRBD1 on 5 matching bases. CDR3 length: 14 amino acids. CDR1 is MDHEN, CDR2 SYDVKM, per germline. Trimming took 7 bases from V and 2 from J, leaving 12 bases between them. The CDR3 here is CASTQGGGNQPQHF. The DNA of the CDR3 is TGTGCCAGCACTCAGGGTGGGGGCAATCAGCCCCAGCATTTT.

The CDR3 nucleotides are TGTGCCAGCATTAGCAGTAGAAATCAGCCCCAGCATTTT. This sequence encodes CASISSRNQPQHF. V and J are TRBV28 and TRBJ1-5; D gene unclear. Germline assignment: CDR1 MDHEN and CDR2 SYDVKM. The CDR3 spans 13 residues. V shed 7 bases and J shed 4 bases, with 11 bases lying between them.

The V gene is TRBV11-3, the J gene TRBJ2-1, with TRBD2 matching over 8 bases. Germline assignment: CDR1 SGHNT and CDR2 YENEEA. The V gene end was trimmed by 2 bases and the J gene end by 0 bases; junction bases not matched to a gene: 6. This CDR3 has 17 amino acids. This chain's CDR3 is CASSLFSGKSSYNEQFF. In DNA, the CDR3 is TGTGCCAGCAGCTTATTTAGCGGGAAGAGCTCCTACAATGAGCAGTTCTTC.

This clone has just one count. J is TRBJ1-5 and V is TRBV7-2; D is unclear. V gave up 4 bases and J gave up 3 bases, with 4 bases separating them. Germline V CDR1 and CDR2: SGHTA, FQGNSA. The CDR3 covers 12 residues. The CDR3 here is CASSSLNQPQHF. CDR3 bases: TGTGCCAGCAGCTCACTCAATCAGCCCCAGCATTTT.

The gene calls are TRBV28 and TRBJ1-3; 9 bases fit TRBD1. The CDR3 contains 17 residues. Looked up from germline, CDR1 is MDHEN and CDR2 is SYDVKM. V lost 6 bases, J lost 0 bases, and 9 bases stayed unmatched. In nucleotides, the CDR3 is TGTGCCAGCAGGGAAAACAGGGGGCATTACTCTGGAAACACCATATATTTT. This gives the protein CASRENRGHYSGNTIYF.

The gene calls are TRBV28 and TRBJ2-3; D gene uncertain. The CDR3 is made up of 13 amino acids. V dropped 3 bases and J dropped 0 bases, with 4 bases sitting between them. Per germline, CDR1 MDHEN and CDR2 SYDVKM. The CDR3 region has the DNA TGTGCCAGCAGTTTGCAGAGCACAGATACGCAGTATTTT. This encodes CASSLQSTDTQYF.

This clone was found a few times. V is TRBV10-3 and J is TRBJ2-3; D gene uncertain. The CDR3 length is 17 residues. Germline V gene lookup returns CDR1 ENHRY and CDR2 SYGVKD. Trimming took 0 bases from V and 3 from J, leaving 16 bases between them. CDR3 amino acids: CAISESAARPFTDTQYF. DNA for the CDR3: TGTGCCATCAGTGAGTCCGCAGCGCGACCCTTTACAGATACGCAGTATTTT.

The rearrangement uses TRBV24-1 and TRBJ2-1; TRBD1 might be the D (6 bases). The CDR3 has 15 residues. Germline loops: CDR1 KGHDR, CDR2 SFDVKD. Trimming stripped 3 bases from V and 4 bases from J, with 12 bases between. The CDR3 region is CATSDTGQTYNEQFF. The CDR3 DNA reads as TGTGCCACCAGTGATACGGGACAAACTTACAATGAGCAGTTCTTC.